This record concerns one T cell receptor (beta chain) sequence. The CDR3 sequence is 15 residues long. Losses at the gene ends were 6 bases for V and 3 bases for J; bases not matched to a gene: 2. Germline V CDR1 and CDR2: MNHEY, SVGAGI. The table came from immunoSEQ multiplex PCR; TCRdb's copy has only in-frame clones and leaves some out. The sample yields approximately 69,000 clones, around 88% seen once. This entry is derived from a study of OX40 agonist ivuxolimab in advanced cancers. The TCR originated in an adult with an advanced solid tumor such as melanoma, head and neck, liver or kidney cancer. The material was CD4+ or CD8+ T cells sorted from blood, obtained in a trial of the OX40 agonist ivuxolimab. The J gene is TRBJ2-5, the V gene TRBV6-5; 15 positions match TRBD2. Written as DNA, the CDR3 is TGTGCCAGCAGAGGACTAGCGGGGGGGGAAGAGACCCAGTACTTC. Its protein is CASRGLAGGEETQYF.